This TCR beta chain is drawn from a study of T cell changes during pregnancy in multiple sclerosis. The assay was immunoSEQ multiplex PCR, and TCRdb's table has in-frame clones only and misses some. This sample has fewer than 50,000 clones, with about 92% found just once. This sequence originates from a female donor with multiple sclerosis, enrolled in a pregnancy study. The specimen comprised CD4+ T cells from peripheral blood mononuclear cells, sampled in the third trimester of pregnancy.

Written as DNA, the CDR3 is TGTGCCACACAGGGGATTAAGGCCGGGGAGCTGTTTTTT. Protein: CATQGIKAGELFF. This sequence joins TRBV10-3 and TRBJ2-2, with 7 bases matching TRBD1. V was clipped by 10 bases and J by 6 bases; unmatched bases: 8. Germline V CDR1 and CDR2: ENHRY, SYGVKD. This CDR3 has 13 residues.